A single TCR beta chain is shown here with its context. The antigen it recognizes is unknown. No much larger clonotype is one base removed from it; base qualities were not supplied. Systemically healthy Caucasian individuals from Russia, approximately 39 in total and aged roughly 6 to 100 years, were included as donors. Around 9.9 milliliters of peripheral blood were collected from each donor into EDTA-treated Vacutainer tubes. Ficoll-Paque density-gradient centrifugation was used to isolate PBMCs, with at least 6.5 million per sample. Total RNA, at least 6 micrograms per sample, was extracted from PBMCs with Trizol reagent. For every donor, flow cytometry on a PBMC aliquot measured the percentage of naive CD45RAhigh/CD27high T cells. CDR1 and CDR2 were assigned from the germline V gene (reference sequence) as DFQATT and SNEGSKA. V trim: 5 bases; J trim: 6 bases; unmatched bases: 9. From its cysteine to its phenylalanine, the CDR3 spans 14 amino acids. Only CDR3 DNA remains: 42 bases, in frame from the first base.

Library construction relied on 5' RACE. Data came from an Illumina HiSeq 2500. The second PCR ran for roughly 7 to 12 cycles and used a J-beta primer mix along with a sample-barcoded 5' primer. Each TCR beta cDNA molecule received a unique molecular identifier from a template-switch 5' adaptor carrying 12 random nucleotides. Each sample yielded at least 3 million CDR3-containing paired-end reads. First-strand cDNA synthesis was performed from all RNA using the Mint cDNA synthesis kit, with priming by a TRBC-specific oligonucleotide. All cDNA was treated with uracil-DNA glycosylase and then went through a first 18-cycle PCR with the universal primers M1SS and BC2_uni_R. Processing in the source paper ran as follows. For normalization, 1 million high-quality reads, each with a distinct molecular identifier, were randomly selected from each sample. Reads with shared molecular identifiers were discarded instead of being binned into consensus sequences. MiTCR, with a Q25 quality threshold and the strictest error-elimination algorithm, was used for CDR3 identification, clonotype clustering and error correction. Lower-bound total TCR beta diversity was estimated with a nonparametric unseen species model using Euler transformation. TCRdb reran the public reads through fastp at Q25 and MiXCR, keeping productive beta chains. Rows with a matching CDR3 protein are joined into one entry that keeps the most common DNA and genes. TCRdb's processing, not the authors', yielded these V and J calls. The table for this sample lists 1,100,000 or so distinct CDR3 sequences; under 55% of them were counted only once. The leading ten clones occupy 15% to 20% of the sample.

The record originates from a study of blood T cells in healthy people across ages (dated by TCRdb to between 2014 and 2016). Background for the entire study: Template switching captured roughly one uniquely barcoded TCR beta cDNA molecule per two T cells in model experiments. Age-related changes in TCR beta repertoire diversity were measured in the study by deep sequencing normalized with unique cDNA molecular identifiers. The donors were divided into four age groups: young (average approximately 15 years), middle-aged (approximately 42), aged (about 62) and long-lived (about 84). Donors of different ages were randomly distributed across sequencing lanes to avoid experimental bias. For two donors (one aged 18 to 30 and one aged 80 or older), the study analyzed two additional independent replicas of 1 million unique cDNA reads from the same blood draw. Study-wide conclusions, independent of this receptor: Compared with the aged group, the long-lived group had more naive CD4+ T cells, fewer expanded clones and increased TCR diversity, a pattern suggesting age selection. Observed TCR beta diversity correlated strongly with the percentage of naive T cells measured by flow cytometry. Conclusive comparison of naive and antigen-experienced compartments was prevented by the profiling of bulk unsorted PBMCs. As age increased, observed TCR beta diversity per million T cells dropped in a roughly linear way, and a significant reduction was already evident by age 40. Donor CMV infection status was unknown, potentially confounding age-related changes in expanded clonotypes. Estimates of total diversity based on one million sequenced T cells were considered lower bounds and underestimates.

The sequencing input was blood. The sequence is built from TRBV20-1 and TRBJ2-3; 9 bases in the junction line up with TRBD1. The clonotype comes from an older woman in good health. The DNA is TGCAGTGCTGGGGGACAGGGTTTATTGGATACGCAGTATTTT. Translated, it reads CSAGGQGLLDTQYF.